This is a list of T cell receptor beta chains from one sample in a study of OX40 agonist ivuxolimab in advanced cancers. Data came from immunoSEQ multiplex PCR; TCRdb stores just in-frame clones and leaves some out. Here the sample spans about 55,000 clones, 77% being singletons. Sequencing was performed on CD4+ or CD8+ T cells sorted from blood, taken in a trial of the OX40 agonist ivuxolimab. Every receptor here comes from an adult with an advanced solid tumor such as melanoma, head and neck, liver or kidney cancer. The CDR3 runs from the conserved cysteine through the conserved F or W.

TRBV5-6 CASSRVPGLADTQYF
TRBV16 CASSLLAGGRNEQFF
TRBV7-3 CASSQGDTQYF
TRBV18 CASSPRGPEIGELFF
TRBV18 CASSLGTGNTEAFF
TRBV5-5 CASSGQGAADTQYF
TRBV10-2 CASNRGETEAFF
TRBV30 CAWSPGLAEADTQYF
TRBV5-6 CASSRQPDRAQYF
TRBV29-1 CSVGQGGDTQYF
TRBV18 CASSPVAGNNEQYF
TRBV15 CATSRNRQGANEQYF
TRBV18 CASSPPTLRDTEAFF
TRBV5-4 CATSAPGTGGHKLFF
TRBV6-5 CASSHREGTEAFF
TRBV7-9 CASSFTTRDTQYF
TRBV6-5 CASSSPRGYGEQFF
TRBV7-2 CASSSAGQGATTGELFF
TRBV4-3 CASSQVGGYVSSYNSPLHF
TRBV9 CASSVGHRDNQPQHF
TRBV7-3 CASSSQRRGEQYF
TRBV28 CASSLPGRVHGELFF
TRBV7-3 CASSLVGLAANTGELFF
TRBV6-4 CASSPGQWDTEAFF
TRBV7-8 CASSLVDRANTEAFF
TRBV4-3 CASSQVRGLAGMSSYEQYF
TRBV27 CASSFHRGEGYEQYF
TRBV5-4 CASSFRSDRNTEAFF
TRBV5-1 CASSLEDTSSGANVLTF
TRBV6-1 CASSEIDAAHSSTDTQYF
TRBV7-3 CASSLTGRVPNEKLFF
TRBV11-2 CASSPAGGRTDTQYF
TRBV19 CASSNLGRDKNNYGYTF
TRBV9 CASSVALTGEDEQYF
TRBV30 CAWTRGYSQETQYF
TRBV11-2 CASTAWEGSRNEQFF
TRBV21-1 CASSTKQGAGGYTF
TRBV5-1 CASSSGQYYEQYF
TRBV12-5 CASGLSWTDPNSPLHF
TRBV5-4 CASSLSWTGGADTQYF
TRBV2 CASRFVLLYF
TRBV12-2 CASRLFRGPLGRAFF
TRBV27 CASSLVGVRSYNSPLHF
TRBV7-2 CASSLVVHTESRGNTIYF
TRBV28 CASRFANTGELFF